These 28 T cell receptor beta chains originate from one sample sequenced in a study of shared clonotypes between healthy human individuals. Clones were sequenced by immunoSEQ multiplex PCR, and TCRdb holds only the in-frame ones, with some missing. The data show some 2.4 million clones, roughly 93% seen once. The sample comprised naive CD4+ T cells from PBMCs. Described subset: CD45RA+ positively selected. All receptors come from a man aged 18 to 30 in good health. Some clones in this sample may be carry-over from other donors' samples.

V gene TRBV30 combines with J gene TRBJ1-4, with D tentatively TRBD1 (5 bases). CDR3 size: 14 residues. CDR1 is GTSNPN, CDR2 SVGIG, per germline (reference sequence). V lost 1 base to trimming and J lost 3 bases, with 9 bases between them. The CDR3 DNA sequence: TGTGCCTGGAGTGGGGGCGACCCTAATGAAAAACTGTTTTTT. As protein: CAWSGGDPNEKLFF.

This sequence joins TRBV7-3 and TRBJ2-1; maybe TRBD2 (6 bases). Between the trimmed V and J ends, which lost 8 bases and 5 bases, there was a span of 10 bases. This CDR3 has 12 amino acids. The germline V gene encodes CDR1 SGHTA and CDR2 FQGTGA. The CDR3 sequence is CASGTVNNEQFF. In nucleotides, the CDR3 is TGTGCCAGCGGGACTGTCAACAATGAGCAGTTCTTC.

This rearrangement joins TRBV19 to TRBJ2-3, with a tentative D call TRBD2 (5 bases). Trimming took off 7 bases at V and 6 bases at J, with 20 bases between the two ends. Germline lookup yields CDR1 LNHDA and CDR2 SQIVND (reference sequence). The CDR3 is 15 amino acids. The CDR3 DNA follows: TGTGCCAGTAAAAAGGACTTCACCTCCCGGGATACGCAGTATTTT. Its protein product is CASKKDFTSRDTQYF. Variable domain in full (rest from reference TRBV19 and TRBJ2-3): DGGITQSPKYLFRKEGQNVTLSCEQNLNHDAMYWYRQDPGQGLRLIYYSQIVNDFQKGDIAEGYSVSREKKESFPLTVTSAQKNPTAFYLCASKKDFTSRDTQYFGPGTRLTVL.

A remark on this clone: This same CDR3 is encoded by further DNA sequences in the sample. The CDR3 region is CASSQEGGLNTGELFF. CDR3 sequence (DNA): TGCGCCAGCAGCCAAGAGGGTGGACTGAACACCGGGGAGCTGTTTTTT. V and J are TRBV4-3 and TRBJ2-2; the D gene is possibly TRBD2 (5 bases). Germline values: CDR1 LGHNA, CDR2 YSLEER. The V end was cut by 0 bases, the J end by 1 base, with 9 bases between. CDR3 length: 16 residues.

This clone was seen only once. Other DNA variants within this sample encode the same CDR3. CDR3 nucleotide sequence: TGTGCCAGCAGCCTTACAGATACGCAGTATTTT. This sequence encodes CASSLTDTQYF. This chain uses TRBV11-2 with TRBJ2-3; no firm D call. Trimming took off 5 bases at V and 3 bases at J, with 3 bases between the two ends. This CDR3 has 11 residues. Per the germline V gene, CDR1 is SGHAT and CDR2 is FQNNGV.

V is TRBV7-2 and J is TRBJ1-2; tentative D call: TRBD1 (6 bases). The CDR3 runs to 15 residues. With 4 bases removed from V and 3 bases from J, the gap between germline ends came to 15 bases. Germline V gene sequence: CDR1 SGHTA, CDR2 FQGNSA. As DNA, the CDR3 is TGTGCCAGCAGCTCTTGGACAGCCAGAGACTATGGCTACACCTTC. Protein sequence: CASSSWTARDYGYTF.

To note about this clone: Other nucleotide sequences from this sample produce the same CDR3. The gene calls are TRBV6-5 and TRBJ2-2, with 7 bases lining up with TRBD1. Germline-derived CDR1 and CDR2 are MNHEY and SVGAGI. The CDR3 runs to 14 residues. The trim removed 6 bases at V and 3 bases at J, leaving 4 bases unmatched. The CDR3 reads CASRWDRYTGELFF. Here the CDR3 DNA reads TGTGCCAGCAGATGGGACAGATACACCGGGGAGCTGTTTTTT.

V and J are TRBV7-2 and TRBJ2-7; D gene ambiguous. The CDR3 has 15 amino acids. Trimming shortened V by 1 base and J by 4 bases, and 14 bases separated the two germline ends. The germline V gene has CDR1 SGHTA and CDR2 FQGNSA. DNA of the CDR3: TGTGCCAGCAGCTTAGGGCCAGCAGGCTCGTACGAGCAGTACTTC. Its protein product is CASSLGPAGSYEQYF.

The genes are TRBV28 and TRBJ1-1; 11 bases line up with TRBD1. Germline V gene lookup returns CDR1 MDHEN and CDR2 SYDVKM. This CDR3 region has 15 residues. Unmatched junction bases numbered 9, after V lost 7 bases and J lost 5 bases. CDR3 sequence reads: CASKGQGAPGTEAFF. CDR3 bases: TGTGCCAGCAAAGGACAGGGGGCGCCGGGAACTGAAGCTTTCTTT.

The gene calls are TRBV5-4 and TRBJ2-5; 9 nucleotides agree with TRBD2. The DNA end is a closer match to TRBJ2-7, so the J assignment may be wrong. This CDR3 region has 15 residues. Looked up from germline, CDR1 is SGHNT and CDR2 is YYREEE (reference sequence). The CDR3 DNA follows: TGTGCCAGCAGCTTGGATAGCGGGAGATCCCGCGAGCAGTACTTC. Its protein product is CASSLDSGRSREQYF.

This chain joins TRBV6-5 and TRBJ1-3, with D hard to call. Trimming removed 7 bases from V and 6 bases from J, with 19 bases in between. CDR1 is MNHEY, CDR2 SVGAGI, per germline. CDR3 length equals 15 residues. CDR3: CASKPDQFAENTIYF. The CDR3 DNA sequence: TGTGCCAGCAAACCCGACCAGTTTGCAGAAAACACCATATATTTT.

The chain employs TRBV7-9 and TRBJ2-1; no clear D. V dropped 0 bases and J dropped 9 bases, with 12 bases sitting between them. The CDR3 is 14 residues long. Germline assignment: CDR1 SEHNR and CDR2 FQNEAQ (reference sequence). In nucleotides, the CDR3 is TGTGCCAGCAGCTTAGCAGCCCAATTCGGTGAGCAGTTCTTC. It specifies CASSLAAQFGEQFF.

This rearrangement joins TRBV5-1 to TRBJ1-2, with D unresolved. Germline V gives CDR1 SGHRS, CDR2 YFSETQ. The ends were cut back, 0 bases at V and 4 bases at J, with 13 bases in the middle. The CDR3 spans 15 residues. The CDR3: CASSLGTASPYGYTF. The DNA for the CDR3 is TGCGCCAGCAGCTTGGGTACCGCATCTCCCTATGGCTACACCTTC.

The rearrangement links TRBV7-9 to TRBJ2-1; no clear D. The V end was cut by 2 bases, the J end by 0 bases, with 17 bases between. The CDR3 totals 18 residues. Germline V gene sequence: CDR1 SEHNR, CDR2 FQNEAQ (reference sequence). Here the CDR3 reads CASSLLGGRPSSYNEQFF. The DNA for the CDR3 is TGTGCCAGCAGCTTATTAGGTGGGCGCCCGAGCTCCTACAATGAGCAGTTCTTC.

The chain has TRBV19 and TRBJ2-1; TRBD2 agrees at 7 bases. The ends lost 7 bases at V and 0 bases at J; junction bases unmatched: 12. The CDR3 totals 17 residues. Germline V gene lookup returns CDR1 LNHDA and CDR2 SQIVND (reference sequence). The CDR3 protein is CASISGSGRSSYNEQFF. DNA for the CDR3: TGTGCCAGTATCTCCGGTAGCGGGCGCAGCTCCTACAATGAGCAGTTCTTC.

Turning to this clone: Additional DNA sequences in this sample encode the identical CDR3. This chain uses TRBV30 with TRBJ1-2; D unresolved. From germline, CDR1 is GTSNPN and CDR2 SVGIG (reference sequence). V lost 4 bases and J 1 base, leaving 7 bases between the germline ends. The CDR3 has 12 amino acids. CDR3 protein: CAWTGVNYGYTF. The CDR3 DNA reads TGTGCCTGGACTGGAGTTAACTATGGCTACACCTTC.

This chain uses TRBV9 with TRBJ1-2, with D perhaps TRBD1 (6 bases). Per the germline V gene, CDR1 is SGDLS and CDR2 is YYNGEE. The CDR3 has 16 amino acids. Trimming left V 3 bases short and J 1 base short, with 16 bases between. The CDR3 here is CASSAGGRLFNYGYTF. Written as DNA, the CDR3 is TGTGCCAGCAGCGCCGGGGGGCGTTTATTTAACTATGGCTACACCTTC.

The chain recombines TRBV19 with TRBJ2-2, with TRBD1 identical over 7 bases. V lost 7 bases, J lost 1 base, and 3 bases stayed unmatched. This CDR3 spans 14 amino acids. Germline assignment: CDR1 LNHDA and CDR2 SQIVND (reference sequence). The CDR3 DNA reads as TGTGCCAGTATCAGACAGGGGAACACCGGGGAGCTGTTTTTT. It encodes CASIRQGNTGELFF.

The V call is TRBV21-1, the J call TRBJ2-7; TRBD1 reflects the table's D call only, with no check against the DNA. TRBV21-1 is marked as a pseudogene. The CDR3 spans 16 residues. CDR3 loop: CASSNPGQGGFYEQYF. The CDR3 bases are TGTGCCAGCAGCAACCCGGGACAGGGGGGGTTCTACGAGCAGTACTTC.

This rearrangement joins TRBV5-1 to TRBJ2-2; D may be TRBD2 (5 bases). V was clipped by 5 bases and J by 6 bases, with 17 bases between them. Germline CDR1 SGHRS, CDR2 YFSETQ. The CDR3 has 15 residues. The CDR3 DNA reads TGCGCCAGCAGGTCTCGGCTAGCTGAACCCGGGGAGCTGTTTTTT. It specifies CASRSRLAEPGELFF.

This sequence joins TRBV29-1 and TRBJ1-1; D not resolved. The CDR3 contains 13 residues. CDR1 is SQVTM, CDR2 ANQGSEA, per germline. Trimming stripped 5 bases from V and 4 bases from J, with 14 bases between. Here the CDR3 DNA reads TGCAGCGTTTTCAGTGGTCCAGGCACTGAAGCTTTCTTT. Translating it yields CSVFSGPGTEAFF.

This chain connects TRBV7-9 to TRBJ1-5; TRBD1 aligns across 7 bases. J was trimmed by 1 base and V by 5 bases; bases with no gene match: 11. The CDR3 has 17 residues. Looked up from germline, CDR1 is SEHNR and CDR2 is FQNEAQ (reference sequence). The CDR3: CASSLGTAQGSNQPQHF. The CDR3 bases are TGTGCCAGCAGCCTCGGGACAGCTCAGGGGAGCAATCAGCCCCAGCATTTT.

The CDR3 DNA reads as TGTGCCAGCAGACCTGGGACTAGCAATGAGCAGTTCTTC. Encoded protein: CASRPGTSNEQFF. The chain has TRBV11-3 and TRBJ2-1; 8 positions agree with TRBD2. Unmatched junction bases numbered 4, after V lost 6 bases and J lost 6 bases. From germline, CDR1 is SGHNT and CDR2 YENEEA. This CDR3 region has 13 residues.

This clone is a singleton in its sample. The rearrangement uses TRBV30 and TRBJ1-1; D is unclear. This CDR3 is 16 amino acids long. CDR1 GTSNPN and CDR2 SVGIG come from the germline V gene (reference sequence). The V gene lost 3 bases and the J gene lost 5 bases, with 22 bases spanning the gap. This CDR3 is CAWSVTGSGRLTEAFF. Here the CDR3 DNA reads TGTGCCTGGAGCGTTACCGGGAGCGGTAGACTGACTGAAGCTTTCTTT.

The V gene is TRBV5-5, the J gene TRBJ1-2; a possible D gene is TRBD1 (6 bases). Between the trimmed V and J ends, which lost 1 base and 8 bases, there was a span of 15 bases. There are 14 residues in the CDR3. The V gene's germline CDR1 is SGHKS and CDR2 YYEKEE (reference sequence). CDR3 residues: CASSLPGAGGGYTF. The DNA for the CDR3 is TGTGCCAGCAGCTTGCCAGGGGCAGGTGGGGGCTACACCTTC.

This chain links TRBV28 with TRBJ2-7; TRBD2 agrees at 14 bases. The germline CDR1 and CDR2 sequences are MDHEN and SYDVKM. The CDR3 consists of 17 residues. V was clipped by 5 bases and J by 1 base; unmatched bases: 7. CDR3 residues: CASSPGLAGGSSYEQYF. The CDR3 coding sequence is TGTGCCAGCAGTCCCGGACTAGCGGGAGGTAGTTCCTACGAGCAGTACTTC.

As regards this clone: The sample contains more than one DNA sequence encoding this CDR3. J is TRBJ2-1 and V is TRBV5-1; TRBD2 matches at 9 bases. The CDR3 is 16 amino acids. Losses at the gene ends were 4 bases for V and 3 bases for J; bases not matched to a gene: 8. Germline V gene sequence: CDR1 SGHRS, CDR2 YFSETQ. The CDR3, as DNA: TGCGCCAGCAGCGCCTTAGCGGGAGCGGGCTACAATGAGCAGTTCTTC. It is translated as CASSALAGAGYNEQFF.

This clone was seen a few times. The CDR3 region has the DNA TGTGCCTGGAGTGTGGCTAGCGGGAGGCGAGAGGAGACCCAGTACTTC. It codes for CAWSVASGRREETQYF. The chain links TRBV30 to TRBJ2-5; 11 bases align to TRBD2. V gave up 0 bases and J gave up 5 bases; unmatched junction bases: 8. Germline loops: CDR1 GTSNPN, CDR2 SVGIG (reference sequence). This CDR3 region has 16 residues.